Listed here are 16 T cell receptor beta chains from one sample, sequenced in a study of glioma-infiltrating T cells. TCR alpha and beta CDR3 regions were amplified from RNA using iRepertoire nested multiplex PCR. TCRdb independently ran MiXCR on the multiplex PCR reads; one entry per CDR3 protein. The repertoire holds approximately 93,000 distinct CDR3 sequences, with approximately 42% as singletons. Sequences were obtained from glioma tissue, nonneoplastic brain tissue, or PBMCs (not recorded which). All receptors derive from a human donor with low-grade glioma or glioblastoma, undergoing nonglioma brain surgery, or in good health (not recorded which).

The sample holds many counts of this clonotype. This chain links TRBV10-3 with TRBJ2-7, with 7 bases aligning to TRBD2. CDR1 is ENHRY and CDR2 is SYGVKD in the germline V gene. The CDR3 sequence is 14 residues long. The V and J ends lost 0 bases and 5 bases, in that order; junction bases with no gene match: 4. The CDR3 nucleotides are TGTGCCATCAGTGAGTCAACAGCGGGAAACGAGCAGTACTTC. Translated, it gives CAISESTAGNEQYF.

This clonotype was recorded many times. The chain couples TRBV7-9 to TRBJ2-1; no clear D. Looked up from germline, CDR1 is SEHNR and CDR2 is FQNEAQ (reference sequence). With 6 bases removed from V and 10 bases from J, the gap between germline ends came to 7 bases. The CDR3 length is 10 residues. CDR3 region: CASSWREQFF. The CDR3 DNA reads as TGTGCCAGCAGTTGGAGAGAGCAGTTCTTC.

Notes on this clonotype: A much larger clone is a single base away; this may be a read error. The V call is TRBV19, the J call TRBJ2-5, with a weak D call TRBD1 (7 bases). CDR3 length: 13 residues. CDR1 and CDR2 from the germline V gene are LNHDA and SQIVND (reference sequence). Here the CDR3 reads CASSRQGRENQYF. In nucleotides, the CDR3 is TGTGCCAGTAGTCGACAGGGTCGGGAGAACCAGTACTTC.

In the case of this clonotype: A junction boundary mismatches the germline segment, possibly from a read error. The rearrangement joins TRBV28 to TRBJ2-1; 16 bases fit TRBD2. Germline V CDR1 and CDR2: MDHEN, SYDVKM. There are 21 residues in the CDR3. CDR3 sequence (DNA): TGTGCCAGCAGTTTACCTCTGGGACTAGCGGGGGGGCCCCTTTCTAACAATGGGCAGTTCTTC. This gives the protein CASSLPLGLAGGPLSNNGQFF.

This clonotype has ten or more counts. This chain uses TRBV19 with TRBJ2-1; no definite D call. Deletions cut 6 bases from V and 0 bases from J, with 15 bases between. The length of the CDR3 is 16 residues. Germline CDR1 is LNHDA and CDR2 is SQIVND (reference sequence). CDR3 amino acids: CASSLSGDGSYNEQFF. The CDR3 DNA reads TGTGCCAGTAGCCTCTCCGGCGATGGCTCCTACAATGAGCAGTTCTTC.

About this clonotype: One end of the junction fails to match germline, which may point to a read error. The chain links TRBV4-1 to TRBJ2-5; the D gene is possibly TRBD2 (5 bases). CDR1 is MGHRA and CDR2 is YSYEKL in the germline V gene. This CDR3 has 12 amino acids. The CDR3 is CASSRELETEYF. In DNA, the CDR3 is TGCGCCAGCAGCCGGGAGTTAGAGACCGAGTACTTC.

This clonotype was seen repeatedly, ten times or more. The CDR3 protein is CASSLGRLAGPNEQFF. CDR3 nucleotides: TGTGCCAGCAGCTTAGGTCGACTAGCGGGTCCAAATGAGCAGTTCTTC. This chain connects TRBV7-8 to TRBJ2-1, with TRBD2 matching over 10 bases. The CDR3 is made up of 16 amino acids. Germline lookup yields CDR1 SGHVS and CDR2 FQNEAQ. The J segment lost 7 bases and the V segment lost 1 base, leaving 7 bases of the junction unmatched.

This clonotype was found many times. The chain carries TRBV7-9 and TRBJ2-3, with a tentative D call TRBD2 (5 bases). Trimming removed 4 bases at V and 4 bases at J, with 18 bases between. The CDR3 has 16 residues. The germline V gene has CDR1 SEHNR and CDR2 FQNEAQ (reference sequence). The CDR3 bases are TGTGCCAGCAGCTCAGCTAGCTTTAGCACTCCAGATACGCAGTATTTT. This translates into CASSSASFSTPDTQYF. Full variable domain (outside the CDR3, taken from reference TRBV7-9 and TRBJ2-3): DTGVSQNPRHKITKRGQNVTFRCDPISEHNRLYWYRQTLGQGPEFLTYFQNEAQLEKSRLLSDRFSAERPKGSFSTLEIQRTEQGDSAMYLCASSSASFSTPDTQYFGPGTRLTVL.

CDR3 residues: CASSFDPTAGYEQYF. Here the CDR3 DNA reads TGTGCCAGCAGTTTCGATCCTACAGCGGGCTACGAGCAGTACTTC. The chain has TRBV27 and TRBJ2-7, with D perhaps matching TRBD2 (6 bases). In germline, CDR1 is MNHEY, CDR2 SMNVEV (reference sequence). Trimming removed 3 bases at V and 3 bases at J, with 15 bases between. The CDR3 sequence is 15 residues long.

This clonotype was counted many times. The V call is TRBV28, the J call TRBJ2-7; the D gene is possibly TRBD1 (6 bases). There are 14 residues in the CDR3. CDR1 and CDR2 from the germline V gene are MDHEN and SYDVKM. V shed 6 bases and J shed 4 bases, with 16 bases lying between them. CDR3 sequence (DNA): TGTGCCAGCAGAGTCACAGGGAACGGATACGAGCAGTACTTC. Its protein product is CASRVTGNGYEQYF. Using reference TRBV28 and TRBJ2-7 for the parts outside the CDR3, the full variable domain is DVKVTQSSRYLVKRTGEKVFLECVQDMDHENMFWYRQDPGLGLRLIYFSYDVKMKEKGDIPEGYSVSREKKERFSLILESASTNQTSMYLCASRVTGNGYEQYFGPGTRLTVT.

This clonotype was found once. A single base separates this from a much larger clone, so it may be a read error. The chain recombines TRBV2 with TRBJ2-3; D is ambiguous. Germline CDR1 SNHLY, CDR2 FYNNEI. The CDR3 is made up of 12 amino acids. V was shortened by 7 bases and J by 14 bases, with 19 bases between the two germline ends. CDR3 sequence reads: CASKGRADIPYF. CDR3 DNA: TGTGCCAGCAAGGGTAGGGCGGATATTCCGTATTTT.

This clonotype came up once. The CDR3 bases are TGCAGTGCTAGGTCCCTGCATGCCGAGACCCAGTACTTC. It yields the protein CSARSLHAETQYF. The rearrangement links TRBV20-1 to TRBJ2-5; unclear D gene. The V end lost 3 bases, the J end lost 5 bases, and 13 bases lay between the germline ends. Germline CDR1 is DFQATT and CDR2 is SNEGSKA (reference sequence). The CDR3 consists of 13 residues.

This clonotype was detected ten times or more. V is TRBV24-1 and J is TRBJ2-3; D uncertain. V lost 6 bases and J 3 bases, leaving 9 bases between the germline ends. The CDR3 extends over 13 amino acids. Germline CDR1 reads KGHDR; CDR2 reads SFDVKD. CDR3 in DNA: TGTGCCACCAGTCCCCCGGAAACAGATACGCAGTATTTT. It translates to CATSPPETDTQYF.

This clonotype was detected ten times or more. The chain couples TRBV5-4 to TRBJ2-3, with TRBD2 as a possible D gene (6 bases). V shed 0 bases and J shed 4 bases, with 12 bases lying between them. Germline assignment: CDR1 SGHNT and CDR2 YYREEE (reference sequence). This CDR3 contains 15 residues. DNA for the CDR3: TGTGCCAGCAGCTTGGCGGGGGACCTGTCAGATACGCAGTATTTT. Protein sequence: CASSLAGDLSDTQYF.

Written as DNA, the CDR3 is TGTGCCAGCTCACCAATGGCAGGGGGTCTTACAGCCAAAAACATTCAGTACTTC. This translates into CASSPMAGGLTAKNIQYF. This chain uses TRBV18 with TRBJ2-4, with TRBD1 identical over 7 bases. The CDR3 has 18 residues. Trimming removed 2 bases from V and 0 bases from J; junction bases left unmatched: 10. CDR1 KGHSH and CDR2 LQKENI come from the germline V gene.

This clonotype was seen repeatedly, ten times or more. CDR3 sequence: CSAGVTGNTIYF. CDR3 sequence (DNA): TGCAGTGCGGGAGTAACTGGAAACACCATATATTTT. This chain links TRBV20-1 with TRBJ1-3; D unresolved. This CDR3 region has 12 residues. The germline V gene has CDR1 DFQATT and CDR2 SNEGSKA (reference sequence). Deletions cut 6 bases from V and 2 bases from J, with 8 bases between.